This TCR beta chain was recovered during a study of cytotoxic CD8 clonotypes in ibrutinib-treated CLL. Sequencing was performed with immunoSEQ multiplex PCR; in TCRdb, only in-frame clones are kept and a portion is missing. The repertoire holds roughly 150,000 clones, 88% seen once, with around 3% in the top ten. The germline V gene encodes CDR1 LGHNA and CDR2 YNFKEQ. This CDR3 comprises 15 residues. V dropped 0 bases and J dropped 4 bases, with 12 bases sitting between them. This specimen was PBMCs, taken at disease progression, from a patient treated with ibrutinib. The chain links TRBV4-2 to TRBJ1-2; D perhaps matches TRBD1 (6 bases). This clonotype was obtained from a human donor with chronic lymphocytic leukemia. The CDR3 DNA reads TGTGCCAGCAGCCAAGATTCGGACAGTCTCTATGGCTACACCTTC. Translation gives CASSQDSDSLYGYTF.